This TCR beta chain was obtained from a study of T cell responses to AZD1222 COVID-19 vaccine. Libraries were prepared by immunoSEQ multiplex PCR; TCRdb keeps only in-frame clonotypes and omits some of them. The sample has 100,000 to 150,000 clones; roughly 87% are singletons. This clone was seen more than once but under ten times. The receptor was derived from an adult in good health. The specimen comprised peripheral blood, sampled on day 0 of MenACWY control vaccination.

CDR3 nucleotide sequence: TGTGCCAGTAGTATCGGCGAGGGGCTCTATGGCTACACCTTC. As protein: CASSIGEGLYGYTF. V usage is TRBV19 and J usage is TRBJ1-2, with D tentatively TRBD1 (5 bases). The CDR3 consists of 14 residues. Trimming shortened V by 3 bases and J by 4 bases, and 12 bases separated the two germline ends. The germline V gene encodes CDR1 LNHDA and CDR2 SQIVND (reference sequence). The variable domain in full, with the rest retrieved from reference TRBV19 and TRBJ1-2, is DGGITQSPKYLFRKEGQNVTLSCEQNLNHDAMYWYRQDPGQGLRLIYYSQIVNDFQKGDIAEGYSVSREKKESFPLTVTSAQKNPTAFYLCASSIGEGLYGYTFGSGTRLTVV.